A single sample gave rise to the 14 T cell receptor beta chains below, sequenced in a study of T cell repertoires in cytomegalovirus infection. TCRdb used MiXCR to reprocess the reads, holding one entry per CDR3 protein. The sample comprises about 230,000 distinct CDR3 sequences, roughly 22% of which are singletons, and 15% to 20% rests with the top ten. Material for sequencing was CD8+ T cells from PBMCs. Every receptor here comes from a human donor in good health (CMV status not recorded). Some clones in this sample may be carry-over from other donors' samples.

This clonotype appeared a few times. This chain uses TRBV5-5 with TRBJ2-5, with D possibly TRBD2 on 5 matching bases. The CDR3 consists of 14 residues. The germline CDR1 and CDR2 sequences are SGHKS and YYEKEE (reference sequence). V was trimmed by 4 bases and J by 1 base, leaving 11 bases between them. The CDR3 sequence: CASSPAGIQETQYF. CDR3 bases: TGTGCCAGCAGCCCGGCGGGCATCCAAGAGACCCAGTACTTC.

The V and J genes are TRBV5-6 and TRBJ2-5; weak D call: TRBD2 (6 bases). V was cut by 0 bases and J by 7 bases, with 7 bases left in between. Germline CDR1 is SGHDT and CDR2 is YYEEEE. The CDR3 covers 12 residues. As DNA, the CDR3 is TGTGCCAGCAGCTTGGGGGACTGGACCCAGTACTTC. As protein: CASSLGDWTQYF. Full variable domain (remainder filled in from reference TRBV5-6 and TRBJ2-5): DAGVTQSPTHLIKTRGQQVTLRCSPKSGHDTVSWYQQALGQGPQFIFQYYEEEERQRGNFPDRFSGHQFPNYSSELNVNALLLGDSALYLCASSLGDWTQYFGPGTRLLVL.

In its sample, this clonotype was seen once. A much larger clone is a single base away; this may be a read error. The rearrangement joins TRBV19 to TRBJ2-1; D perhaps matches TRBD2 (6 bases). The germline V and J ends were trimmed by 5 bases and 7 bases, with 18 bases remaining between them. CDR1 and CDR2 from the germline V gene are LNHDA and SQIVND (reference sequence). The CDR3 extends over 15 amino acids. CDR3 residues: CASSHEGRPENEQFF. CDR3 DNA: TGTGCCAGTAGTCACGAGGGGAGGCCTGAGAATGAGCAGTTCTTC.

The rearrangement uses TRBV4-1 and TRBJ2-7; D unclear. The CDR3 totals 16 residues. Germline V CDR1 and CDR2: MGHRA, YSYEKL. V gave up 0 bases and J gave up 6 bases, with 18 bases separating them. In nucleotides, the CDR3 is TGCGCCAGCAGCCAAGATACGGCCCCCGGCGGCAGCGAGCAGTACTTC. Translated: CASSQDTAPGGSEQYF.

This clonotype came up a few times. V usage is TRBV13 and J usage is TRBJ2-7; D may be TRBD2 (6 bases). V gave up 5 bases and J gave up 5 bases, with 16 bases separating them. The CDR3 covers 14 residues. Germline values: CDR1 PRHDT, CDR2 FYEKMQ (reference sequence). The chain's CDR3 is CASSLAEGRNEQYF. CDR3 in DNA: TGTGCCAGCAGCCTCGCTGAGGGGAGGAACGAGCAGTACTTC.

The CDR3 protein is CSARDGTGARFSGNTIYF. The CDR3 region has the DNA TGCAGTGCTAGAGATGGGACAGGGGCCCGGTTCTCTGGAAACACCATATATTTT. The chain joins TRBV20-1 to TRBJ1-3, with TRBD1 matching over 10 bases. Germline trimming cut 0 bases from V and 0 bases from J; bases unmatched to any gene: 8. The length of the CDR3 is 18 residues. Germline values: CDR1 DFQATT, CDR2 SNEGSKA (reference sequence).

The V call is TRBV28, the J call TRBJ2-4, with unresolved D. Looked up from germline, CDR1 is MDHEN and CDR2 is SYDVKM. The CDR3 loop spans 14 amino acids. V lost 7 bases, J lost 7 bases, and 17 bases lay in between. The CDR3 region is CASTTGSPRNIQYF. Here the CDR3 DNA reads TGTGCCAGCACTACGGGCTCCCCTCGGAACATTCAGTACTTC.

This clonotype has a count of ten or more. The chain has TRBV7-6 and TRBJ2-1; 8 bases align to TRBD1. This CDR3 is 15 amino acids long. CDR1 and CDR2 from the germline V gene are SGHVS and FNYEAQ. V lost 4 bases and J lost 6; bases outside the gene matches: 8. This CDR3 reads CASSSRTGSSNEQFF. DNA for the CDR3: TGTGCCAGCAGCTCCCGGACAGGGAGTAGCAATGAGCAGTTCTTC.

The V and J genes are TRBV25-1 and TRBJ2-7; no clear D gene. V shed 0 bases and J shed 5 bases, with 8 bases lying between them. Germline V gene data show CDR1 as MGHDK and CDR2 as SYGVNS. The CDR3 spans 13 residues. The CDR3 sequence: CASSEYTLDEQYF. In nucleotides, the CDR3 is TGTGCCAGCAGTGAATATACACTGGACGAGCAGTACTTC.

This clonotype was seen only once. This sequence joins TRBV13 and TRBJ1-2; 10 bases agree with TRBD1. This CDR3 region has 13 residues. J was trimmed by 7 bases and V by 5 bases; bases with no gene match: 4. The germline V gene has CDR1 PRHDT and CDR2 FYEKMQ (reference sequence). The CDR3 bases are TGTGCCAGCAGCACCGGGACAGGGGTTGGCTACACCTTC. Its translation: CASSTGTGVGYTF.

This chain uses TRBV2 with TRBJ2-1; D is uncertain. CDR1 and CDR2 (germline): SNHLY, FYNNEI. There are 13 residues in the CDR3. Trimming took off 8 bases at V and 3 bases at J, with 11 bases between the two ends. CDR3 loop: CASGTRDYNEQFF. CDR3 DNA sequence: TGTGCCAGCGGCACAAGGGACTACAATGAGCAGTTCTTC. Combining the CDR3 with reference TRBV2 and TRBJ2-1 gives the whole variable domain EPEVTQTPSHQVTQMGQEVILRCVPISNHLYFYWYRQILGQKVEFLVSFYNNEISEKSEIFDDQFSVERPDGSNFTLKIRSTKLEDSAMYFCASGTRDYNEQFFGPGTRLTVL.

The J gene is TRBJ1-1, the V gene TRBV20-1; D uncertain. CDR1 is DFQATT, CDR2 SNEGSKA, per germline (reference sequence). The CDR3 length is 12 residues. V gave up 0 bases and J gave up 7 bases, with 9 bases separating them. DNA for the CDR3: TGCAGTGCTAGAGAGGAAGGCATTGAAGCTTTCTTT. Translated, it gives CSAREEGIEAFF.

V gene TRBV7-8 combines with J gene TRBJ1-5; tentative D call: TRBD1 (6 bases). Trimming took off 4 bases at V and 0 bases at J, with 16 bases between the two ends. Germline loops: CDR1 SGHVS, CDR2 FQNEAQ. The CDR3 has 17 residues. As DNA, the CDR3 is TGTGCCAGCAGCTACGACCTGGACAGCCCTAGCAATCAGCCCCAGCATTTT. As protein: CASSYDLDSPSNQPQHF.

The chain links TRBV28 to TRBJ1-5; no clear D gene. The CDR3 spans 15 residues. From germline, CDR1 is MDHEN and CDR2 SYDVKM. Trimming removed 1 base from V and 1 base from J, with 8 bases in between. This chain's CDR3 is CASSLYAGSNQPQHF. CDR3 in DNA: TGTGCCAGCAGTTTATATGCCGGAAGCAATCAGCCCCAGCATTTT.